The clone carrying this TCR beta chain appeared a single time. Its antigen is unidentified. This entry is derived from a study of T cells in Graves' hyperthyroidism and ophthalmopathy. Study results and caveats: In the blood, most expanded thyroid clonotypes above 0.001 appeared as well.

Authors of the study amplified TCR beta CDR3 regions from RNA transcripts. First-round RT-PCR with HTBI primers amplified the TCR CDR3 region. TCRdb reprocessed the multiplex PCR reads with MiXCR, giving one entry per CDR3 protein. Counted here are around 290,000 distinct CDR3 sequences, approximately 13% occurring once; the ten biggest clones make up roughly 8.2%. This CDR3 is 15 amino acids long. CDR1 is MNHEY, CDR2 SVGEGT, per germline. With 2 bases removed from V and 1 base from J, the gap between germline ends came to 10 bases. When ophthalmopathy did not progress within 18 months, Graves' hyperthyroidism was considered stable. Patients aged 18 to 65 with hyperthyroidism were newly diagnosed, with duration under 2 months. Clinical symptoms, serum thyroxine, TRAb, thyroid ultrasound and orbital computed tomography informed diagnoses.

This TCR derives from a woman aged 40-49 years with Graves' hyperthyroidism. The chain joins TRBV6-2 or TRBV6-3 to TRBJ2-3, with a tentative D call TRBD1 (5 bases). Sequenced: blood. The CDR3 loop is CASSYGQGGTDTQYF. CDR3 in DNA: TGTGCCAGCAGTTACGGGCAGGGCGGCACAGATACGCAGTATTTT.